This entry is about one T cell receptor (beta chain). The sample belongs to a study of blood T cell repertoires in COVID-19. Which cohort a participant joined came from the clinical history participants gave. Sequenced by immunoSEQ multiplex PCR; TCRdb stores in-frame clones only, minus some. The sample records about 100,000 clones, approximately 86% being singletons. Between the trimmed V and J ends, which lost 4 bases and 2 bases, there was a span of 15 bases. Germline loops: CDR1 SGHDN, CDR2 FVKESK. This CDR3 contains 15 residues. The receptor was isolated from a woman aged 50 to 60 who had recovered from COVID-19. Specimen: PBMCs or T cells enriched from blood (not recorded which). The rearrangement uses TRBV14 and TRBJ2-7; D is possibly TRBD1 (5 bases). As DNA, the CDR3 is TGTGCCAGCAGCCGGCAAACAGGTTCACCCTACGAGCAGTACTTC. This sequence encodes CASSRQTGSPYEQYF.